In this sample, the clone carrying this T cell receptor (beta chain) turned up many times. Its specificity is not known. Molecular-barcoded quantitative 5'-RACE produced these TCR beta libraries. TCRdb ran MiXCR on the 5' RACE reads and lists one entry per CDR3 protein. The profile covers around 320,000 distinct CDR3 sequences, with less than 25% appearing a single time and roughly 4% taken by the ten largest. The sample is drawn from a study of CD8 T cells in ankylosing spondylitis. Study-level findings and limits: A TCR beta motif of several highly homologous variants appeared characteristic of ankylosing spondylitis blood. The study looked at matched synovial fluid samples from ankylosing spondylitis patients. Disease-linked clones were reported to be significantly enriched there. Clones linked to disease, bearing a CD8+ phenotype, were relatively rare in peripheral blood.

Trimming removed 7 bases at V and 6 bases at J, with 15 bases between. The CDR3 covers 13 residues. The rearrangement uses TRBV12-3 or TRBV12-4 and TRBJ1-1; D might be TRBD1 (6 bases). The sample taken for sequencing was blood, either unsorted or a sorted T cell fraction (not recorded which). The TCR sequence derives from a female donor with ankylosing spondylitis or in good health (not recorded which). The CDR3 bases are TGTGCCAGCACCCTAACACAGGGAGCTGAAGCTTTCTTT. It translates to CASTLTQGAEAFF.